This passage covers 4 T cell receptor beta chains from one sample sequenced in a study of cytomegalovirus exposure and HLA in healthy donors (dated by TCRdb to about 2017). To prepare the library, the immunoSEQ multiplex PCR assay was applied. A mixture of 60 forward primers for TCR Vbeta segments and 13 reverse primers for TCR Jbeta segments was used in the multiplex PCR. Held by TCRdb, this immuneACCESS table contains in-frame sequences only and omits some clones. Under half of the omission traces to an unresolved V gene where checked; the cause of the rest is unknown. The sample yields more than 80,000 clones; more than 60% were counted once. Around 2.5% of the sample goes to the ten largest clones. The sample comprised PBMCs. The receptors derive from a man aged 40-49 years in good health and CMV-seronegative.

The chain carries TRBV5-4 and TRBJ1-1; 7 bases map to TRBD1. Germline lookup yields CDR1 SGHNT and CDR2 YYREEE (reference sequence). V lost 4 bases to trimming and J lost 0 bases; unmatched junction nucleotides: 9. This CDR3 comprises 16 residues. The CDR3 DNA sequence: TGTGCCAGCAGCGTGCAGGGGGTAGCAGTGAACACTGAAGCTTTCTTT. This translates into CASSVQGVAVNTEAFF.

Note on this clone: The sample has other DNA sequences that encode this CDR3 too. The chain has TRBV5-1 and TRBJ1-1, with 7 bases aligning to TRBD1. Germline CDR1 and CDR2: SGHRS and YFSETQ. This CDR3 region has 14 residues. Germline trimming cut 0 bases from V and 3 bases from J; bases unmatched to any gene: 2. The CDR3 protein is CASSLEQGYTEAFF. CDR3 nucleotide sequence: TGCGCCAGCAGCTTGGAACAGGGGTACACTGAAGCTTTCTTT.

V is TRBV5-8 and J is TRBJ2-7; 7 bases match TRBD1. The CDR3 sequence is 14 residues long. J was trimmed by 3 bases and V by 1 base; bases with no gene match: 4. Germline V CDR1 and CDR2: SGHTS, YDEGEE. The DNA for the CDR3 is TGTGCCAGCAGCTTGTTAGACAGGGTCTACGAGCAGTACTTC. Protein: CASSLLDRVYEQYF. Full variable domain (outside the CDR3, taken from reference TRBV5-8 and TRBJ2-7): EAGVTQSPTHLIKTRGQQATLRCSPISGHTSVYWYQQALGLGLQFLLWYDEGEERNRGNFPPRFSGRQFPNYSSELNVNALELEDSALYLCASSLLDRVYEQYFGPGTRLTVT.

The CDR3 DNA reads as TGTGCCAGCAGCTTAGGGTCCAACGGAGCGAGCACAGATACGCAGTATTTT. As protein: CASSLGSNGASTDTQYF. The V gene is TRBV11-3, the J gene TRBJ2-3; D remains unclear. There are 17 residues in the CDR3. CDR1 and CDR2 from the germline V gene are SGHNT and YENEEA. V was shortened by 1 base and J by 0 bases, with 14 bases between the two germline ends.